This record covers a single T cell receptor beta chain. This receptor's antigen is unknown. The data derive from a study of monozygotic twins with inflammatory bowel disease (dated by TCRdb to between 2018 and 2020). Some background on the complete study: A total of some 30 monozygotic twin pairs were included in the full study, comprising nine German pairs (four IBD-concordant, five IBD-discordant) and 19 IBD-discordant Danish pairs. The search for disease-associated traits relied mainly on comparing IBD patients with their genetically identical healthy co-twins within discordant pairs. Each individual had, on average, about 151 000 unique TCRalpha sequences and 181 000 unique TCRbeta sequences available for analysis.

The CDR3 sequence holds 14 residues, the cysteine and phenylalanine included. No DNA has been recorded. As encoded in the germline V gene (reference sequence), CDR1 is LGHDT while CDR2 is YNNKEL. The paper's findings and limits, for the study overall: Repertoire similarity did not differ between concordant and discordant twins, possibly due to limited statistical power. The analysis was unable to tell different T cell subtypes apart. No single strong signal or clonotype linked to IBD turned up in the results, so the idea that one exists was not supported. Compared with healthy twins, IBD patients had fewer clonotypes in common with other individuals, a difference most pronounced in patients showing signs of disease activity. Background noise and inter-individual variability may have been introduced into the repertoires by the differing immunosuppressive treatments among patients. A decrease in TCRbeta repertoire diversity, as measured by inverse Simpson index, was observed in IBD patients compared with their healthy co-twins.

Library generation was performed with 5' RACE. The input for every TCR library was around 3.5 ug of total RNA. For each sample, cDNA synthesis was carried out in eight separate reactions using SMARTScribe reverse transcriptase. Unique molecular identifiers containing a 6-nucleotide sample barcode were introduced through template switching during cDNA synthesis. Amplification of TCRalpha and TCRbeta cDNA involved two nested PCRs of 16 and 9 cycles, and each PCR was followed by bead purification. Before amplification, the cDNA was treated with uracil DNA-glycosylase and purified using the QIAquick PCR purification kit. The second PCR was the step at which Illumina TruSeq-compatible adapters and sample-specific barcodes were added. TapeStation and Qubit were used to check library quality and concentration, and 5 ng of each library was pooled. The pooled libraries were sequenced with 2 x 100 bp reads and custom sequencing primers on an Illumina HiSeq2500 single-index Rapid Run. The study's processing was this. UMI-based consensus assembly with MiGEC version 1.2.6 was used to correct PCR and sequencing errors. V(D)J alignment, clonotype assembly and CDR3 extraction were performed with MiXCR version 2.1.1. Normalisation of gene usage, clonotype sharing and MAIT/NKT TCR abundance was achieved by analysing the top 1000, 10 000 and 20 000 clonotypes per sample. After downsampling to 27 000 UMIs, diversity was calculated as the inverse Simpson index using the vegan R package. Statistical testing used paired Mann-Whitney U tests on the discordant twin pairs and applied Benjamini-Hochberg correction for multiple testing. Reads reprocessed by TCRdb are summarized as one entry per CDR3 protein sequence, and DNA is absent. TCRdb, not the authors, supplied the V and J calls. The table for this sample lists some 450,000 distinct CDR3 sequences. The ten largest clones capture around 2.4% of the sample.

From each donor, an approximately 2.4 ml peripheral blood sample was drawn into PAXgene tubes and stored at -80 degrees C. Without any T cell sorting, total RNA was extracted from whole blood using the PAXgene blood miRNA kit on an automated QIAcube. Peripheral blood from monozygotic twin pairs who were concordant or discordant for inflammatory bowel disease underwent deep TCRalpha and TCRbeta repertoire profiling using unique molecular barcoding. Smoking habits were recorded for all twin pairs, with individuals classified as current, former or never smokers. The sequencing input was blood. This sequence originates from a human donor with ulcerative colitis or Crohn's disease, or a healthy co-twin of an affected twin (not recorded which). The chain is assembled from TRBV3-1 and TRBJ2-2; the D call of TRBD2 rests on TCRdb alone, since no DNA is present to check it. CDR3 loop: CASSRGEGTGELFF. Extended through the reference TRBV3-1 and TRBJ2-2 proteins, this CDR3 yields the full variable domain: DTAVSQTPKYLVTQMGNDKSIKCEQNLGHDTMYWYKQDSKKFLKIMFSYNNKELIINETVPNRFSPKSPDKAHLNLHINSLELGDSAVYFCASSRGEGTGELFFGEGSRLTVL.